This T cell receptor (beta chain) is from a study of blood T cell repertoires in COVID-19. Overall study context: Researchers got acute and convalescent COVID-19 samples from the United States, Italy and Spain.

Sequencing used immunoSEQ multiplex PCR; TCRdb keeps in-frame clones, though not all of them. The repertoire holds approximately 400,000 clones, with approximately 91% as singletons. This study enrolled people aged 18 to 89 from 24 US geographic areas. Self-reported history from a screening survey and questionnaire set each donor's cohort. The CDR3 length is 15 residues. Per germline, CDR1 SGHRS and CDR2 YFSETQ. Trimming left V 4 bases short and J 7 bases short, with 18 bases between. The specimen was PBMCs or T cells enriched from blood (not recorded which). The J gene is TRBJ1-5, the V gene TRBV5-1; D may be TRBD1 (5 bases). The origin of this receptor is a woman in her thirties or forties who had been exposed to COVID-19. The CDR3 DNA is TGCGCCAGCAGCCCGGCGGGGGACTTAGTACAGCCCCAGCATTTT. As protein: CASSPAGDLVQPQHF.